The present entry profiles one TCR beta chain with its context. Its antigen is currently unknown. These data belong to a study of cytomegalovirus exposure and HLA in healthy donors. V dropped 3 bases and J dropped 3; count of bases not matched to a gene: 2. The CDR3 is made up of 14 amino acids. From germline, CDR1 is SGDLS and CDR2 YYNGEE. In the PCR, 60 Vbeta and 13 Jbeta primers were used. Sequencing was performed with immunoSEQ multiplex PCR; in TCRdb, only in-frame clones are kept and a portion is missing. The sample includes roughly 250,000 clones, 75% to 90% seen only once; the top ten take roughly 0.3%. The study, taken as a whole, reports: A later analysis linked about 17,000 TCR beta sequences to HLA alleles at 0.05 false discovery rate. Upon later analysis, HLA-associated TCR beta chains proved more clonally expanded than other, equally common chains. Later on, a genetic analysis was performed. It linked a missense variant in DCLRE1C with V- and J-gene trimming of TCR beta. Productive status was seen about 90% or about 30% of the time for most TCR beta V segments in an earlier analysis.

Sequencing used PBMCs. The rearrangement joins TRBV9 to TRBJ2-7; TRBD2 matches at 11 bases. This sequence originates from a girl aged 2-10 years in good health and CMV-seronegative. The CDR3 reads CASSATSGGYEQYF. The CDR3 region has the DNA TGTGCCAGCAGCGCCACTAGCGGGGGCTACGAGCAGTACTTC.